This T cell receptor beta chain is from a study of monozygotic twins with cystic fibrosis. Germline V CDR1 and CDR2: SGHAT, FQNNGV. Trimming pared 0 bases from V and 1 base from J, leaving 13 bases between. This CDR3 has 17 amino acids. The repertoire was sequenced with immunoSEQ multiplex PCR; TCRdb's copy has only in-frame clones and lacks some. In the table there are about 23,000 clones, about 91% of which are singletons. The specimen sequenced was blood. The clonotype comes from a girl between 2 and 10 years old with cystic fibrosis. This chain joins TRBV11-2 and TRBJ2-1, with D possibly being TRBD1 (5 bases). CDR3 DNA: TGTGCCAGCAGCTTAGATGCGCCGACAGCTTCCTACAATGAGCAGTTCTTC. Translation gives CASSLDAPTASYNEQFF.